The present entry profiles one T cell receptor beta chain with its context. These data belong to a study of control samples from healthy donors and cancer patients. Germline loops: CDR1 LGHDT, CDR2 YNNKEL (reference sequence). The ends lost 5 bases at V and 2 bases at J; junction bases unmatched: 10. This CDR3 has 16 amino acids. Sequencing was performed with immunoSEQ multiplex PCR; in TCRdb, only in-frame clones are kept and a portion is missing. The table shows some 110,000 clones, with roughly 93% occurring only once. The origin of this receptor is a man aged 30-40 years in good health. J is TRBJ2-3 and V is TRBV3-1 (or the pseudogene TRBV3-2); the match to TRBD1 covers 7 bases. Sample: blood. The DNA for the CDR3 is TGTGCCAGCAGCGACCCCAGGGACAGTTACACAGATACGCAGTATTTT. Its translation is CASSDPRDSYTDTQYF.